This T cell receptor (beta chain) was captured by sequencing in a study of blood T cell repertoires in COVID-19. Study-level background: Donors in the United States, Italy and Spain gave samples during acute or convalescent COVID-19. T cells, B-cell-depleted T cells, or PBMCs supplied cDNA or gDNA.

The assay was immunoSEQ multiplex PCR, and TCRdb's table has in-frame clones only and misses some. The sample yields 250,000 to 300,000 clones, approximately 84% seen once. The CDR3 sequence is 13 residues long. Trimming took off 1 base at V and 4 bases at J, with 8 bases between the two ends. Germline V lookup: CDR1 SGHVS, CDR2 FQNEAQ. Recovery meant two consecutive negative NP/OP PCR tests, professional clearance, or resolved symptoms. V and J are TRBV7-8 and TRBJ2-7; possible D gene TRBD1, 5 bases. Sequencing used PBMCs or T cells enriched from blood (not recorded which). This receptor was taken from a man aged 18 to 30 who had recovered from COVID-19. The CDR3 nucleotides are TGTGCCAGCAGCTTAGGACAGAAATACGAGCAGTACTTC. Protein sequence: CASSLGQKYEQYF. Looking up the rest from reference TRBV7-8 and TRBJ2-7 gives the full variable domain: GAGVSQSPRYKVAKRGQDVALRCDPISGHVSLFWYQQALGQGPEFLTYFQNEAQLDKSGLPSDRFFAERPEGSVSTLKIQRTQQEDSAVYLCASSLGQKYEQYFGPGTRLTVT.